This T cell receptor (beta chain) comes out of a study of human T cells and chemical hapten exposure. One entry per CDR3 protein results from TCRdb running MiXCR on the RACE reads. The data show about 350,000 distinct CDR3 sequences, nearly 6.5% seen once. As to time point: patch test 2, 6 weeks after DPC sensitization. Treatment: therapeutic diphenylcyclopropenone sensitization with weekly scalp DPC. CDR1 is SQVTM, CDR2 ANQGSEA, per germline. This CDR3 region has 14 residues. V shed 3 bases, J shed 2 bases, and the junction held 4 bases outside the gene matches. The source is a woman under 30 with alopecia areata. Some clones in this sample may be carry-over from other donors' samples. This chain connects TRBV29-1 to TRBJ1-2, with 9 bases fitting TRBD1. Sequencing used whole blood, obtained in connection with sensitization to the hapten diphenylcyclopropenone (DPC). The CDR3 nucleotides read TGCAGCGTTGACGGTGGACAGGGGAACTATGGCTACACCTTC. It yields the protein CSVDGGQGNYGYTF.